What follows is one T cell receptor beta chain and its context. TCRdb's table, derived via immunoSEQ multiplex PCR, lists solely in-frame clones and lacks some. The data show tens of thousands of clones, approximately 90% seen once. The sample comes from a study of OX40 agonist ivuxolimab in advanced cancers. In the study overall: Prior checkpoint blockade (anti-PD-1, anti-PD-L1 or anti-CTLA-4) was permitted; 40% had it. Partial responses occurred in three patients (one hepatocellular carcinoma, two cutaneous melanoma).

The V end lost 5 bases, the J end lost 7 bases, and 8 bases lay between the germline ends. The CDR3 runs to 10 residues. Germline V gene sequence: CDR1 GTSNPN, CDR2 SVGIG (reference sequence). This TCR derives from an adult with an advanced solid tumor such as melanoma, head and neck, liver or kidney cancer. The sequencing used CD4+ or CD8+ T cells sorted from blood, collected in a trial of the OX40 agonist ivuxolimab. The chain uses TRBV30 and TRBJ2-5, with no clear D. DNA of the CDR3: TGTGCCTGGGACAAAGGGACCCAGTACTTC. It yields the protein CAWDKGTQYF.